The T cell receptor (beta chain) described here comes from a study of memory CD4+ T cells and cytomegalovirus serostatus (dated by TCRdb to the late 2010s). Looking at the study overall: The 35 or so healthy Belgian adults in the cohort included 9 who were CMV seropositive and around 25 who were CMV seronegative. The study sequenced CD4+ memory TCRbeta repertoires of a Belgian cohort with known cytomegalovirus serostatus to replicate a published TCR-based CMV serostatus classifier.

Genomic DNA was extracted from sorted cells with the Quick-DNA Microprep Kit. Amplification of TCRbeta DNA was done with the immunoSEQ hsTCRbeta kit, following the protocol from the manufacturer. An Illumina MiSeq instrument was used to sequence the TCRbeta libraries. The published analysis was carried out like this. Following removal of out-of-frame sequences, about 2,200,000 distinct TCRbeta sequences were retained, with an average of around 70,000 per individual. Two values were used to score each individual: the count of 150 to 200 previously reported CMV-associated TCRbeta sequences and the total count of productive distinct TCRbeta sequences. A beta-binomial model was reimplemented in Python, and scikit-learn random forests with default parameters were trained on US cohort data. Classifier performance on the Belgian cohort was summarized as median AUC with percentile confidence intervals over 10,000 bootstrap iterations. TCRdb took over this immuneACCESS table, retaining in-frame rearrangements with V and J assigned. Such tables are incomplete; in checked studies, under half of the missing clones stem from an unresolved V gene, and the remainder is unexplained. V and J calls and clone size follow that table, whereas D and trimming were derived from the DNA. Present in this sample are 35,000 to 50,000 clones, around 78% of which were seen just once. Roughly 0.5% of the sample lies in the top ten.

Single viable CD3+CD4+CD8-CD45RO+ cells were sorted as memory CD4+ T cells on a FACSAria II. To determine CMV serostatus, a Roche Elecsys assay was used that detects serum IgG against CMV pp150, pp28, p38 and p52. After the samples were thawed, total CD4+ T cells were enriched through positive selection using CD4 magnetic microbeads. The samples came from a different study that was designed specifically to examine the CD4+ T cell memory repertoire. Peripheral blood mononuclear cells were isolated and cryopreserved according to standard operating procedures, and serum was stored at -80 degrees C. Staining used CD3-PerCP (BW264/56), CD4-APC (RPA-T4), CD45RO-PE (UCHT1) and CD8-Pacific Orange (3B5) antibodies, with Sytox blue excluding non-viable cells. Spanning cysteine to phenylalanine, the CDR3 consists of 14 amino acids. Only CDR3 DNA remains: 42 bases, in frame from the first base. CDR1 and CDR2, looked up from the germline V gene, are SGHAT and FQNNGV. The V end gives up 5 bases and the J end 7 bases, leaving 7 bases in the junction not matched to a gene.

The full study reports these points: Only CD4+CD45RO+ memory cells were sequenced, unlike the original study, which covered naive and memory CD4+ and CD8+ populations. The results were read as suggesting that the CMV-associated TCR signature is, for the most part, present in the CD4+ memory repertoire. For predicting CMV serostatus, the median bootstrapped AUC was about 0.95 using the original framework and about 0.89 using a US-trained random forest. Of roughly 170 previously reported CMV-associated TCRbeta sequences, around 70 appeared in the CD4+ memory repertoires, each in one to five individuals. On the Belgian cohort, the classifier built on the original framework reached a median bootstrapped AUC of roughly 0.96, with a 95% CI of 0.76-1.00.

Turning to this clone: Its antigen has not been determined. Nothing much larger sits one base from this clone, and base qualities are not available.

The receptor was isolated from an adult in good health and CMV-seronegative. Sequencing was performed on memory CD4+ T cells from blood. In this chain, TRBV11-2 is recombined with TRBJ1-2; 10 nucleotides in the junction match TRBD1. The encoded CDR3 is CASSARTGGRGYTF. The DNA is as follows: TGTGCCAGCAGCGCACGGACAGGGGGTCGTGGCTACACCTTC.